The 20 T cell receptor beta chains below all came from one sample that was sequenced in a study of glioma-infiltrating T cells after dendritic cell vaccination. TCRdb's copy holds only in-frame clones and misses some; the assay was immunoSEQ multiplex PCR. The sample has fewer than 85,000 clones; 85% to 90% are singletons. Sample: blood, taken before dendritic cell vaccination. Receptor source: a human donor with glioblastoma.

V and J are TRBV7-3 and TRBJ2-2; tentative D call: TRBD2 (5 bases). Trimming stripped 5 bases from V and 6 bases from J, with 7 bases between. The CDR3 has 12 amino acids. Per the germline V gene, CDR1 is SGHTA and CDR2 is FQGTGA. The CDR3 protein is CASSPGAGELFF. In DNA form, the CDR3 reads TGTGCCAGCAGCCCCGGGGCCGGGGAGCTGTTTTTT.

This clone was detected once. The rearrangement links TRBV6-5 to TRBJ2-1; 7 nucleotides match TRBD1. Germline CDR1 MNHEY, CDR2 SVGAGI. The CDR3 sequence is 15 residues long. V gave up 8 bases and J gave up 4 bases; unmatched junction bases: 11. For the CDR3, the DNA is TGTGCCAGCCGTGGGAAACAGGGGTTTTACAATGAGCAGTTCTTC. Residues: CASRGKQGFYNEQFF.

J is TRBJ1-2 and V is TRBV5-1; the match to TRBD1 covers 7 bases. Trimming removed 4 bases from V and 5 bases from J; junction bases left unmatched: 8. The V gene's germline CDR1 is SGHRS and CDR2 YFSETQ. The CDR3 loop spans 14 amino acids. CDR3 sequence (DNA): TGCGCCAGCAGCCCATGGGACAGTGATTATGGCTACACCTTC. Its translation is CASSPWDSDYGYTF. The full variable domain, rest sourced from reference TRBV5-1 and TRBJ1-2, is KAGVTQTPRYLIKTRGQQVTLSCSPISGHRSVSWYQQTPGQGLQFLFEYFSETQRNKGNFPGRFSGRQFSNSRSEMNVSTLELGDSALYLCASSPWDSDYGYTFGSGTRLTVV.

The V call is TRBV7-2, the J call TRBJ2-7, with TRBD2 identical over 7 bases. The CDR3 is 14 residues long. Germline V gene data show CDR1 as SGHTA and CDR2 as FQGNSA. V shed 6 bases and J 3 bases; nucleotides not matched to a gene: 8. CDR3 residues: CASSLSGRDYEQYF. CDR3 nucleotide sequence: TGTGCCAGCAGTCTTAGCGGGCGAGACTACGAGCAGTACTTC.

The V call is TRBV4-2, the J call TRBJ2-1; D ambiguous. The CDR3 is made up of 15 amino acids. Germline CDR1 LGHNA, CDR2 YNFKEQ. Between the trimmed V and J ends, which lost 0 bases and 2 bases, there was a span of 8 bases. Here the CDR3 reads CASSQDDSAYNEQFF. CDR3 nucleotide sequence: TGTGCCAGCAGCCAAGATGACTCAGCCTACAATGAGCAGTTCTTC.

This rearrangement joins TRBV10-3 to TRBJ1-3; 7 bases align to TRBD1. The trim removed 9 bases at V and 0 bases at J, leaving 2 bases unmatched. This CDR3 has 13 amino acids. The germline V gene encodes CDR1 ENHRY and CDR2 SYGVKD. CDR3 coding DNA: TGTGCCATTGGGACAGCCTCTGGAAACACCATATATTTT. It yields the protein CAIGTASGNTIYF.

The CDR3 DNA follows: TGTGCCAGCAGTCCTCCCGAGGGGGCCTATGGCTACACCTTC. This translates into CASSPPEGAYGYTF. This chain uses TRBV5-6 with TRBJ1-2; 7 bases line up with TRBD1. Per germline, CDR1 SGHDT and CDR2 YYEEEE. V was clipped by 5 bases and J by 4 bases; unmatched bases: 8. This CDR3 comprises 14 residues.

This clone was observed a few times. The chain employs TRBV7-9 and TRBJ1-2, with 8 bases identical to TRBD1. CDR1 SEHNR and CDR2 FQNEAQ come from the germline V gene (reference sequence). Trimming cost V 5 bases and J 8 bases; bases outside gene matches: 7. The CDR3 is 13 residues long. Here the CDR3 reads CASSPQGANGYTF. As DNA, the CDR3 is TGTGCCAGCAGCCCCCAGGGGGCGAACGGCTACACCTTC.

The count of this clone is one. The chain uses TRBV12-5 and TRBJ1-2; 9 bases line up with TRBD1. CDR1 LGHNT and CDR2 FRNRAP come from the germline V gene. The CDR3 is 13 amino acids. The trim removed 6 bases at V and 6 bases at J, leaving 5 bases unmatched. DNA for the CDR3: TGTGCTAGTGGGGGACAGGGTAAGAATGGCTACACCTTC. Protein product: CASGGQGKNGYTF.

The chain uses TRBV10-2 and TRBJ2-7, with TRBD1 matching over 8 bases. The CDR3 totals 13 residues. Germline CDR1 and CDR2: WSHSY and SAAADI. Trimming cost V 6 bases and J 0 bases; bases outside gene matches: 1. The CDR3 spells CASSGQGSYEQYF. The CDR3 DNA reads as TGCGCCAGCAGCGGACAGGGCTCCTACGAGCAGTACTTC.

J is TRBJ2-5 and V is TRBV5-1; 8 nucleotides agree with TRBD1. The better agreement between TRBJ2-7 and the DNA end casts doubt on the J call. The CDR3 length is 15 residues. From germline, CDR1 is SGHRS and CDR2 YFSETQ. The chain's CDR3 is CASSSAQGVFYEQYF. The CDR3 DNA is TGCGCCAGCAGCTCCGCACAGGGGGTATTCTACGAGCAGTACTTC.

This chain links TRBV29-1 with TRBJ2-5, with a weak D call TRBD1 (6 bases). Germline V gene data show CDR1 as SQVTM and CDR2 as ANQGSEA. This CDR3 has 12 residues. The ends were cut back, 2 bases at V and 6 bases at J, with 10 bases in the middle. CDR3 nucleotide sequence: TGCAGCGTTGAACAGGGGTTCCAGACCCAGTACTTC. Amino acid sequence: CSVEQGFQTQYF.

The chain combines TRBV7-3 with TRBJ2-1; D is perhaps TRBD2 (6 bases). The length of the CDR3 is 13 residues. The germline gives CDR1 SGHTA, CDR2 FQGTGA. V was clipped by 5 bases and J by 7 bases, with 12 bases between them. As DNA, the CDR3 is TGTGCCAGCAGCCCCCGTGGGGGGAATGAGCAGTTCTTC. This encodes CASSPRGGNEQFF.

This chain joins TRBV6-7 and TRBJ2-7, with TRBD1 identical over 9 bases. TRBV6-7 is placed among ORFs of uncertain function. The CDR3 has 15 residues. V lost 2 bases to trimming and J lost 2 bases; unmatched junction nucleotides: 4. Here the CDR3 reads CASSYPGTGTYEQYF. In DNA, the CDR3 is TGTGCCAGCAGTTACCCCGGGACAGGGACCTACGAGCAGTACTTC.

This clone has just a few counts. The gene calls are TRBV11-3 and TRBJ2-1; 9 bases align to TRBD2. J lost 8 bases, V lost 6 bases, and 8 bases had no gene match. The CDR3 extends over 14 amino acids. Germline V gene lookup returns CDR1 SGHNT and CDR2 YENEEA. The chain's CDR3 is CASRSGLASDEQFF. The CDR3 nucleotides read TGTGCCAGCAGATCGGGACTAGCTAGCGATGAGCAGTTCTTC.

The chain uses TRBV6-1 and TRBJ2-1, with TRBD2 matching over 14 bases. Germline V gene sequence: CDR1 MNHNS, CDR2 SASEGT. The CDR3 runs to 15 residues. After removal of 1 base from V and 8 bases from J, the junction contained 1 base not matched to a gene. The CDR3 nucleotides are TGTGCCAGCAGTGAAGGACTAGCGGGGGGGGATGAGCAGTTCTTC. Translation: CASSEGLAGGDEQFF.

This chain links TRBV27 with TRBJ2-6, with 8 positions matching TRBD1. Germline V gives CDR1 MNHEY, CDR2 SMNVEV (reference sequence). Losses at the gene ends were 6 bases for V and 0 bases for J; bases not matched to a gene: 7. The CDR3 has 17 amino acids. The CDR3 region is CASSGQGFYSGANVLTF. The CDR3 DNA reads TGTGCCAGCAGCGGACAGGGATTTTACTCTGGGGCCAACGTCCTGACTTTC.

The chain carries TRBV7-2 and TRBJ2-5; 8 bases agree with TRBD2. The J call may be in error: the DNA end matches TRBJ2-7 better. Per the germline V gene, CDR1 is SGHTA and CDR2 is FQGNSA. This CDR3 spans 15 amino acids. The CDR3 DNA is TGTGCCAGCAGCTTAGAACGCCGGGAGGGCCTCGAGCAGTACTTC. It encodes CASSLERREGLEQYF.

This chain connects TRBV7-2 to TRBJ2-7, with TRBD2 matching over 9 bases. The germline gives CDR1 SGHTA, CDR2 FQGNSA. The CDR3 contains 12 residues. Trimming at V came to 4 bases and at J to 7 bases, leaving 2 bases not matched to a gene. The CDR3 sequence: CASSSLAGEQYF. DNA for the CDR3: TGTGCCAGCAGCTCCCTAGCGGGAGAGCAGTACTTC.

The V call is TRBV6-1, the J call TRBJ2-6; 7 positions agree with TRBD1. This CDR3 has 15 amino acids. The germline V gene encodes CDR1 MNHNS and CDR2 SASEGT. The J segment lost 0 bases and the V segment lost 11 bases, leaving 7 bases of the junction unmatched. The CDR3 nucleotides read TGTGCCTCCGGGACAGCGAGCTCTGGGGCCAACGTCCTGACTTTC. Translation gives CASGTASSGANVLTF.